This T cell receptor beta chain was profiled in a study of blood T cell repertoires in COVID-19. Overall study context: Researchers got acute and convalescent COVID-19 samples from the United States, Italy and Spain. PBMCs, B-cell-depleted T cells, or T cells were the source of the cDNA or gDNA that made up the material.

The ends lost 2 bases at V and 2 bases at J; junction bases unmatched: 11. The CDR3 covers 18 residues. The germline CDR1 and CDR2 sequences are ENHRY and SYGVKD. In the original analysis: Reference gene primer amplification yielded estimated nucleated cell counts. Method: immunoSEQ multiplex PCR; TCRdb's copy keeps in-frame clones and lacks some. The DNA was the basis for D and trimming; V, J and clone size are from that table. Counted here are some 150,000 clones, approximately 82% occurring once; the ten biggest clones make up around 9.8%. This chain joins TRBV10-3 and TRBJ2-2; 7 bases are a match to TRBD1. The sequence derives from a woman aged 45-59 years with acute or convalescent COVID-19. Sequencing used peripheral blood. The CDR3 sequence is CAISESDRAYDNTGELFF. The CDR3 DNA sequence: TGTGCCATCAGTGAGAGCGACAGGGCCTACGACAACACCGGGGAGCTGTTTTTT.